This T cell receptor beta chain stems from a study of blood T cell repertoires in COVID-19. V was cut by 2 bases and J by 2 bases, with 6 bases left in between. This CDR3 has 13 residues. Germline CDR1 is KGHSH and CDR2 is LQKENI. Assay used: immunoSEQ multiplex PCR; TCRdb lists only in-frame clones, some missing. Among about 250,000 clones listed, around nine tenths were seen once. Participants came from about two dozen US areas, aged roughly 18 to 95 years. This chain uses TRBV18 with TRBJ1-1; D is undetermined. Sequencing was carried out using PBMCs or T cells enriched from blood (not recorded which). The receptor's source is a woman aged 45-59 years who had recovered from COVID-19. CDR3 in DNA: TGTGCCAGCTCACCAGAGAAAAACACTGAAGCTTTCTTT. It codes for CASSPEKNTEAFF.